This TCR beta chain is from a study of T cell responses to AZD1222 COVID-19 vaccine. The CDR3 is made up of 15 amino acids. In germline, CDR1 is MDHEN, CDR2 SYDVKM. V lost 6 bases, J lost 1 base, and 6 bases stayed unmatched. TCRdb keeps only in-frame clones here, not all; method: immunoSEQ multiplex PCR. The sample shows about 170,000 clones, 75% to 90% of them seen only once. The starting material was peripheral blood, obtained 28 days after the second dose of the MenACWY control vaccine. This chain joins TRBV28 and TRBJ1-1; 9 positions match TRBD1. The source is an adult who received the MenACWY meningococcal vaccine as a control. The CDR3, as DNA: TGTGCCAGCAGCATCTGGACAGGGGCGAACACTGAAGCTTTCTTT. Protein product: CASSIWTGANTEAFF.